The 27 T cell receptor beta chains presented below share a single source sample, sequenced in a study of T cell responses to AZD1222 COVID-19 vaccine. Clones were read by immunoSEQ multiplex PCR, and TCRdb kept only the in-frame ones, dropping some. In the table there are 95,000 to 110,000 clones, 90% of which are singletons. Sequenced material: peripheral blood, taken on day 0 of AZD1222 vaccination. The receptor set was obtained from an adult in good health.

This clone is a singleton in its sample. The chain joins TRBV7-2 to TRBJ2-1; D unclear. The CDR3 extends over 18 amino acids. V was clipped by 3 bases and J by 6 bases, with 24 bases between them. The germline V gene encodes CDR1 SGHTA and CDR2 FQGNSA. The CDR3 loop reads CASSFRRAPDKGSNEQFF. The CDR3, as DNA: TGTGCCAGCAGCTTCCGCCGGGCCCCGGATAAGGGCTCCAATGAGCAGTTCTTC.

The V call is TRBV19, the J call TRBJ2-3; D may match TRBD1 or TRBD2 (5 bases each). Germline V gene lookup returns CDR1 LNHDA and CDR2 SQIVND (reference sequence). The CDR3 is made up of 13 amino acids. Trimming stripped 7 bases from V and 0 bases from J, with 8 bases between. In nucleotides, the CDR3 is TGTGCCAGTATGGGGGATAGCACAGATACGCAGTATTTT. Its protein product is CASMGDSTDTQYF.

The rearrangement uses TRBV7-2 and TRBJ2-1; TRBD2 agrees at 9 bases. The J segment lost 6 bases and the V segment lost 0 bases, leaving 6 bases of the junction unmatched. The CDR3 is made up of 16 amino acids. CDR1 SGHTA and CDR2 FQGNSA come from the germline V gene. The CDR3 sequence: CASSLALAGGRNEQFF. CDR3 coding DNA: TGTGCCAGCAGCTTAGCATTGGCGGGGGGGCGCAATGAGCAGTTCTTC.

This chain joins TRBV27 and TRBJ2-1, with 7 bases identical to TRBD2. Germline CDR1 is MNHEY and CDR2 is SMNVEV (reference sequence). This CDR3 comprises 16 residues. V lost 3 bases to trimming and J lost 2 bases; unmatched junction nucleotides: 7. The CDR3, as DNA: TGTGCCAGCAGTTTTCTGTTGACTAGCCCCTACAATGAGCAGTTCTTC. Translating gives CASSFLLTSPYNEQFF.

V is TRBV20-1 and J is TRBJ2-5; no clear D gene. V lost 5 bases, J lost 4 bases, and 5 bases lay in between. The germline V gene encodes CDR1 DFQATT and CDR2 SNEGSKA (reference sequence). The CDR3 covers 10 residues. CDR3 region: CSAQLETQYF. The CDR3 nucleotides read TGCAGTGCTCAGCTAGAGACCCAGTACTTC.

This chain joins TRBV10-2 and TRBJ2-3; tentatively, D is TRBD1 (5 bases). CDR3 size: 14 residues. Trimming stripped 3 bases from V and 0 bases from J, with 7 bases between. The germline V gene has CDR1 WSHSY and CDR2 SAAADI. The CDR3 DNA follows: TGCGCCAGCAGTGAAACAGGAAGCACAGATACGCAGTATTTT. This encodes CASSETGSTDTQYF.

The gene calls are TRBV7-2 and TRBJ1-1, with TRBD1 matching over 8 bases. Germline trimming cut 5 bases from V and 1 base from J; bases unmatched to any gene: 3. The CDR3 totals 14 residues. Per the germline V gene, CDR1 is SGHTA and CDR2 is FQGNSA. Written as DNA, the CDR3 is TGTGCCAGCAGCCTGGGACAGGCGAACACTGAAGCTTTCTTT. The encoded protein is CASSLGQANTEAFF.

The chain recombines TRBV24-1 with TRBJ2-1; 8 bases fit TRBD1. Germline V gene sequence: CDR1 KGHDR, CDR2 SFDVKD. CDR3 length equals 17 residues. Germline trimming cut 2 bases from V and 8 bases from J; bases unmatched to any gene: 13. The CDR3, as DNA: TGTGCCACCAGTGATTCAAAGACGGGACAGGTGCTCGATGAGCAGTTCTTC. Protein product: CATSDSKTGQVLDEQFF.

This chain links TRBV7-8 with TRBJ1-1, with D possibly TRBD1 on 5 matching bases. Germline lookup yields CDR1 SGHVS and CDR2 FQNEAQ. This CDR3 comprises 16 residues. V lost 3 bases to trimming and J lost 0 bases, with 14 bases between them. The CDR3 sequence is CASSFRDLGMNTEAFF. Written as DNA, the CDR3 is TGTGCCAGCAGCTTCCGGGACCTAGGGATGAACACTGAAGCTTTCTTT.

The chain combines TRBV5-4 with TRBJ1-2; D might be TRBD1 (5 bases). This CDR3 has 16 amino acids. CDR1 is SGHNT, CDR2 YYREEE, per germline (reference sequence). V was pared by 5 bases and J by 6 bases, with 23 bases between. The CDR3 is CASRAGLRGVEDGYTF. CDR3 DNA: TGTGCCAGCAGGGCGGGCCTTAGGGGCGTAGAGGATGGCTACACCTTC.

This clone has a single count. This sequence joins TRBV5-1 and TRBJ2-5, with 10 bases that match TRBD2. This CDR3 contains 15 residues. Germline V gene data show CDR1 as SGHRS and CDR2 as YFSETQ. The V gene end was trimmed by 2 bases and the J gene end by 5 bases; junction bases not matched to a gene: 6. The CDR3 DNA sequence: TGCGCCAGCAGCTTAGCGGGGGGGCCGGAGGAGACCCAGTACTTC. It translates to CASSLAGGPEETQYF.

The chain is built from TRBV6-6 and TRBJ1-5; tentatively, D is TRBD1 (5 bases). Germline V gives CDR1 MNHNY, CDR2 SVGAGI (reference sequence). V was trimmed by 4 bases and J by 7 bases, leaving 8 bases between them. There are 12 residues in the CDR3. Here the CDR3 reads CASSSAGQPQHF. CDR3 nucleotides: TGTGCCAGCAGTTCAGCAGGGCAGCCCCAGCATTTT.

The chain is built from TRBV18 and TRBJ1-2, with D perhaps matching TRBD1 (5 bases). The V and J ends lost 4 bases and 2 bases respectively, with 11 bases between them. CDR3 length: 14 amino acids. Per the germline V gene, CDR1 is KGHSH and CDR2 is LQKENI. This CDR3 reads CASSQNRDNYGYTF. CDR3 coding DNA: TGTGCCAGCTCACAGAACCGGGACAACTATGGCTACACCTTC.

V gene TRBV4-1 combines with J gene TRBJ1-4, with D maybe TRBD1 (5 bases). This CDR3 contains 14 residues. Trimming left V 0 bases short and J 13 bases short, with 15 bases between. Germline CDR1 and CDR2: MGHRA and YSYEKL. CDR3 nucleotide sequence: TGCGCCAGCAGCCAAGATCCTCTCGGGGGTCGACTGTTTTTT. Residues: CASSQDPLGGRLFF.

This chain uses TRBV30 with TRBJ1-2, with TRBD1 as a possible D gene (5 bases). Looked up from germline, CDR1 is GTSNPN and CDR2 is SVGIG (reference sequence). CDR3 length equals 15 residues. V lost 3 bases and J lost 8, with 22 bases in between. The DNA for the CDR3 is TGTGCCTGGAGGATACGGGGGGGTATTTTCTGGGGCTACACCTTC. The encoded protein is CAWRIRGGIFWGYTF. The full variable domain, in which reference TRBV30 and TRBJ1-2 provide the parts outside the CDR3, is SQTIHQWPATLVQPVGSPLSLECTVEGTSNPNLYWYRQAAGRGLQLLFYSVGIGQISSEVPQNLSASRPQDRQFILSSKKLLLSDSGFYLCAWRIRGGIFWGYTFGSGTRLTVV.

The chain carries TRBV5-1 and TRBJ1-1, with D tentatively TRBD1 (5 bases). The CDR3 is 16 amino acids. V dropped 2 bases and J dropped 2 bases, with 16 bases sitting between them. Germline V gene lookup returns CDR1 SGHRS and CDR2 YFSETQ. The CDR3, as DNA: TGCGCCAGCAGCTTAGGGGCGATGGGGCTTAACACTGAAGCTTTCTTT. Its protein is CASSLGAMGLNTEAFF.

The chain joins TRBV12-3 or TRBV12-4 to TRBJ1-2, with D perhaps TRBD1 (5 bases). The CDR3 consists of 13 residues. V was trimmed by 5 bases and J by 4 bases, leaving 11 bases between them. CDR3 in DNA: TGTGCCAGCAGTCCCCAGAGGGGCTATGGCTACACCTTC. It translates to CASSPQRGYGYTF.

Only a few counts were recorded for this clone. Other DNA sequences in this specimen translate into the identical CDR3. In DNA, the CDR3 is TGTGCCAGCAGCTATACTACAGATCAGCCCCAGCATTTT. Translated: CASSYTTDQPQHF. This chain joins TRBV7-9 and TRBJ1-5; no reliable D call. Germline V lookup: CDR1 SEHNR, CDR2 FQNEAQ (reference sequence). Trimming removed 4 bases from V and 5 bases from J, with 9 bases in between. The CDR3 is made up of 13 amino acids.

This chain uses TRBV9 with TRBJ2-7, with a tentative D call TRBD2 (6 bases). The V and J ends lost 0 bases and 4 bases respectively, with 11 bases between them. The germline V gene has CDR1 SGDLS and CDR2 YYNGEE. This CDR3 region has 14 residues. The CDR3, as DNA: TGTGCCAGCAGCGTAGACGGGGGTGTATACGAGCAGTACTTC. Translated, it gives CASSVDGGVYEQYF.

The rearrangement joins TRBV11-2 to TRBJ2-5; a possible D gene is TRBD1 (6 bases). Trimming removed 3 bases at V and 0 bases at J, with 17 bases between. The CDR3 spans 17 residues. Germline lookup yields CDR1 SGHAT and CDR2 FQNNGV. As DNA, the CDR3 is TGTGCCAGCAGCTTTGGAAGGGACATAGCCTACCAAGAGACCCAGTACTTC. The encoded protein is CASSFGRDIAYQETQYF.

The chain recombines TRBV19 with TRBJ1-1; 8 bases fit TRBD1. The CDR3 has 15 residues. V shed 5 bases, J shed 2 bases, and the junction held 7 bases outside the gene matches. Germline V gene lookup returns CDR1 LNHDA and CDR2 SQIVND (reference sequence). Here the CDR3 DNA reads TGTGCCAGTAGTCCGATGGACAGGGAAAACACTGAAGCTTTCTTT. It specifies CASSPMDRENTEAFF.

CDR3 in amino acids: CASSGRDTTNEKLFF. CDR3 nucleotides: TGTGCCAGCAGCGGAAGGGACACAACTAATGAAAAACTGTTTTTT. The J gene is TRBJ1-4, the V gene TRBV5-8; possible D gene TRBD1, 6 bases. The CDR3 runs to 15 residues. Trimming pared 4 bases from V and 0 bases from J, leaving 10 bases between. CDR1 is SGHTS, CDR2 YDEGEE, per germline.

This clone was seen a handful of times. The gene calls are TRBV7-3 and TRBJ2-1, with TRBD1 matching 9 bases. The CDR3 has 16 residues. V dropped 4 bases and J dropped 3; count of bases not matched to a gene: 7. Germline CDR1 SGHTA, CDR2 FQGTGA. This chain's CDR3 is CASSSAGTGFYNEQFF. The CDR3 bases are TGTGCCAGCAGCTCCGCTGGGACAGGGTTCTACAATGAGCAGTTCTTC.

The chain carries TRBV4-2 and TRBJ1-6, with D possibly matching TRBD1 (6 bases). In germline, CDR1 is LGHNA, CDR2 YNFKEQ. The CDR3 loop spans 17 amino acids. The V end lost 4 bases, the J end lost 7 bases, and 20 bases lay between the germline ends. The CDR3 loop reads CASSPTAQWGLNSPLHF. The CDR3 coding sequence is TGTGCCAGCAGCCCTACCGCTCAGTGGGGGCTGAATTCACCCCTCCACTTT.

This sequence joins TRBV7-6 and TRBJ2-7; D call uncertain. Germline V gene data show CDR1 as SGHVS and CDR2 as FNYEAQ. Trimming pared 4 bases from V and 5 bases from J, leaving 15 bases between. The CDR3 runs to 14 residues. The CDR3 coding sequence is TGTGCCAGCAGCTCCCCCTACGGGTCTCACGAGCAGTACTTC. Residues: CASSSPYGSHEQYF.

The chain is built from TRBV6-2 or TRBV6-3 and TRBJ2-1, with no clear D. Germline CDR1 reads MNHEY; CDR2 reads SVGEGT. The CDR3 covers 12 residues. The V end was cut by 2 bases, the J end by 10 bases, with 9 bases between. The CDR3 DNA reads TGTGCCAGCAGTTACCTGGTGGAGGAGCAGTTCTTC. Translation gives CASSYLVEEQFF.

V is TRBV5-1 and J is TRBJ1-6; 7 bases agree with TRBD1. J was trimmed by 3 bases and V by 4 bases; bases with no gene match: 4. The CDR3 consists of 15 residues. Germline V gives CDR1 SGHRS, CDR2 YFSETQ. The DNA for the CDR3 is TGCGCCAGCAGCACCGGGACAGACTATAATTCACCCCTCCACTTT. Encoded protein: CASSTGTDYNSPLHF.